This T cell receptor (beta chain) was obtained from a study of cytotoxic CD8 clonotypes in ibrutinib-treated CLL. The sample holds a few counts of this clone. The antigen is undetermined. Study-wide results and limits: Baseline levels of clonality went above those of age-matched healthy donors and moved with circulating CD8+ T-cell counts.

CDR1 is LNHNV, CDR2 YYDKDF, per germline (reference sequence). The CDR3 extends over 15 amino acids. The trim removed 4 bases at V and 0 bases at J, leaving 2 bases unmatched. Generated by immunoSEQ multiplex PCR, the TCRdb table keeps only in-frame clones and is missing some. The profile shows fewer than 400,000 clones, about 61% of them singletons. Sequences were derived from PBMCs, sampled after 36 months of ibrutinib treatment. The chain has TRBV15 and TRBJ2-1, with TRBD2 identical over 8 bases. The sequence was collected from a human donor with chronic lymphocytic leukemia. This CDR3 reads CATSTAGASYNEQFF. In nucleotides, the CDR3 is TGTGCCACCAGCACAGCGGGGGCCTCCTACAATGAGCAGTTCTTC.